Included here is one T cell receptor beta chain sequence, with context. Its antigen is still unknown. Base qualities were left out, and no much larger clone turns up one base away. This record belongs to a study of naive and memory T cell subsets (TCRdb year 2017). Describing the broader study: An open-source, UMI-based TCR alpha and beta sequencing pipeline was applied to sorted naive and memory peripheral blood T cell subsets. The results of the functional CMV T cell responses matched the IgG serology results in every case. RNA was DNase-treated and reverse transcribed with TCR constant-region primers, mostly using SuperScript III. Results the study describes overall, beyond this receptor: RNA-based TCR counts may be affected by expression changes linked to T cell activation and differentiation. No ground truth was available to validate the repertoire findings for the naive and memory subsets. The abundance of TCRs followed a power law with an exponent that differed between naive and memory subsets yet stayed consistent across the three individuals. In both CD4 and CD8 cells, a rise in Gini index and a fall in Shannon and inverse Simpson diversity were observed from naive through CM, EM and EMRA. After error correction, over 95% of naive TCR sequences appeared only once, giving much steeper abundance distributions than memory subsets. Single alpha or beta chain sequences, rather than paired alpha/beta receptors, were used to define clonotypes.

The method behind the library was UMI-ligation and nested PCR. The beta constant-region primer consisted of an equimolar mixture of two oligonucleotides that together covered TRBC1 and TRBC2. A single-stranded oligonucleotide containing the SP2 primer and a 12-nucleotide UMI was joined to the 3' end of the cDNA by T4 RNA ligase 1. The ligated cDNA went through four rounds of PCR with nested alpha and beta constant-region primers together with the SP2 primer. The ligation reaction was kept at 16 degrees C for about 19-24 hours. PCR2 was typically run as a SYBR Green qPCR and stopped at a predetermined threshold to prevent over-amplification. All purifications after the first were performed with Agencourt AMPure XP magnetic beads. Libraries were quantified by Qubit and checked on a TapeStation, where a main peak was expected near 650 bp. Pooled libraries were sequenced on an Illumina MiSeq with v2 2x251 paired-end kits, typically giving about 0.9-2.1 million reads per sample. Each sample's library went into the pool at approximately 4 nM, and roughly 5-7.5% PhiX was added to help with cluster recognition. Regarding the original processing steps: Decombinator assigned V and J genes to Demultiplexor-processed FASTQ reads by tag matching, allowing a single base-pair mismatch. Collapsinator used UMIs to correct both sequencing errors and frequency errors arising from PCR heterogeneity. TCRs were translated and CDR3s were extracted from the conserved cysteine to the FGXG phenylalanine by CDR3Translator, with non-productive sequences being flagged. Gini, Shannon entropy and inverse Simpson indices were calculated on repertoires subsampled to equal numbers of UMI-defined TCRs. Within the linear range, a power law was fitted by maximum likelihood to the distributions of clonotype abundance. On one naive CD8 sample, the pipeline and MIGEC gave similar UMI counts, unique TCR numbers and clonal distributions. Repertoires were searched for about 7,300 CMV-associated CDR3 sequences compiled from VDJdb and a published dataset. TCRdb trimmed public reads at Q25 via fastp, called clones via MiXCR and kept in-frame beta chains. For every CDR3 protein sequence, its rows merge into one entry that carries the most common genes and DNA. The V and J calls here are based on TCRdb, not the publication. The sample has around 23,000 distinct CDR3 sequences on record, around 10% of them singletons. 15% to 20% of the sample rests with the top ten.

From the second PCR step onward, the TCR alpha chain libraries and the TCR beta chain libraries were amplified separately. The CMV status of each donor was determined by measuring IFNgamma production from CD4+ T cells after fresh PBMCs had been stimulated overnight with CMV viral lysate. Miltenyi beads were used first to positively select CD4 T cells, and CD8 T cells were then positively selected from the CD4-negative fraction. After staining for CD3, CD4, CD8, CD45RA, CD27 and a live/dead dye, cells were sorted on a BD Aria II into four subsets based on CD45RA and CD27. Blood was obtained from three healthy volunteers, and the blood from each volunteer was fractionated into CD4 and CD8 T cells and subsequently into four differentiation subsets. About 120 ml of peripheral blood was drawn per donor, and PBMC were isolated by Ficoll-Paque PLUS density-gradient centrifugation. Sorted cells were lysed in RLT buffer, and RNA was extracted with a Qiagen RNeasy kit and stored at -80°C.

The trim is 2 bases for V and 3 bases for J, with a gap of 7 bases between the germline ends. The CDR3, from cysteine to phenylalanine, totals 14 residues. This entry keeps only the CDR3 DNA: 42 bases, framed from base 1. CDR1 SGHAT and CDR2 FQNNGV are derived from the germline V gene. Sequencing input: central memory CD8+ T cells from blood. The cell subset or site label of this sample denotes: central memory, CD45RA- CD27+. This sequence was found in a human donor in good health. The chain employs TRBV11-2 and TRBJ2-2; the D gene cannot be named for sure. The CDR3 region reads CASSLNLYTGELFF. The DNA is as follows: TGTGCCAGCAGCTTAAACCTCTACACCGGGGAGCTGTTTTTT.